These 18 T cell receptor beta chains were sequenced from one sample in a study of blood T cell repertoires in COVID-19 (dated by TCRdb to the early 2020s). Receptor amplification or capture employed the immunoSEQ multiplex PCR assay. Sourced from immuneACCESS, this table was stored by TCRdb with only in-frame sequences that have V and J called. A share of the clones is absent; for the studies checked, an unresolved V gene accounts for under half, and the remainder has no known explanation. The sample table contains 250,000 to 400,000 clones; only one count was recorded for around 85% of them. The ten most abundant clones make up approximately 1.9% of the sample. Input material: PBMCs or T cells enriched from blood (not recorded which). The receptors derive from a woman aged 25 to 45 who had been exposed to COVID-19.

The rearrangement links TRBV21-1 to TRBJ1-1. TRBV21-1 is tagged as a pseudogene. CDR3 length equals 13 residues. The CDR3 nucleotides read TGTGCCAGCAGACTTCCGTTGAACACTGAAGCTTTCTTT. As protein: CASRLPLNTEAFF.

The V call is TRBV25-1, the J call TRBJ2-6; D is undetermined. This CDR3 is 13 amino acids long. Trimming cost V 8 bases and J 0 bases, with 5 bases left between them. Per the germline V gene, CDR1 is MGHDK and CDR2 is SYGVNS. CDR3 DNA sequence: TGTGCCAGCCGTCCCTCTGGGGCCAACGTCCTGACTTTC. Translation: CASRPSGANVLTF.

The chain recombines TRBV7-2 with TRBJ1-5; tentative D call: TRBD1 (5 bases). The germline V gene has CDR1 SGHTA and CDR2 FQGNSA. This CDR3 region has 15 residues. V lost 5 bases to trimming and J lost 0 bases, with 11 bases between them. The CDR3 region has the DNA TGTGCCAGCAGCCCCTGGGGGGTTAGCAATCAGCCCCAGCATTTT. It yields the protein CASSPWGVSNQPQHF.

The chain is built from TRBV7-9 and TRBJ1-2; D gene unclear. CDR1 and CDR2 (germline): SEHNR, FQNEAQ (reference sequence). This CDR3 comprises 14 residues. V dropped 3 bases and J dropped 6 bases, with 14 bases sitting between them. The chain's CDR3 is CASSFAGNSDGYTF. CDR3 coding DNA: TGTGCCAGCAGCTTTGCGGGGAATTCGGATGGCTACACCTTC. Filled out from reference TRBV7-9 and TRBJ1-2, the complete variable domain reads DTGVSQNPRHKITKRGQNVTFRCDPISEHNRLYWYRQTLGQGPEFLTYFQNEAQLEKSRLLSDRFSAERPKGSFSTLEIQRTEQGDSAMYLCASSFAGNSDGYTFGSGTRLTVV.

This clone has only a few counts. This CDR3 is also generated by other DNA sequences in the sample. V is TRBV5-1 and J is TRBJ1-4; D may be TRBD1 (6 bases). The CDR3 runs 15 residues. CDR1 is SGHRS, CDR2 YFSETQ, per germline. Trimming took 2 bases from V and 2 from J, leaving 10 bases between them. The CDR3 DNA is TGCGCCAGCAGCTTCTTGACAGGTACTAATGAAAAACTGTTTTTT. Translated: CASSFLTGTNEKLFF.

The chain is built from TRBV12-3 or TRBV12-4 and TRBJ1-2, with a possible D match to TRBD1 (5 bases). Trimming took 6 bases from V and 4 from J, leaving 9 bases between them. CDR3 length: 12 residues. CDR3 residues: CASSSTAYGYTF. DNA of the CDR3: TGTGCCAGCAGCTCGACAGCCTATGGCTACACCTTC.

The genes are TRBV6-5 and TRBJ2-7; maybe TRBD2 (6 bases). V was clipped by 6 bases and J by 0 bases, with 15 bases between them. The CDR3 runs 15 residues. Germline V CDR1 and CDR2: MNHEY, SVGAGI. CDR3 sequence reads: CASRRPGLGSYEQYF. CDR3 DNA sequence: TGTGCCAGCAGGCGACCGGGACTTGGCTCCTACGAGCAGTACTTC.

The V and J genes are TRBV27 and TRBJ2-2; a possible D gene is TRBD1 (7 bases). CDR3 length equals 16 residues. Trimming left V 3 bases short and J 4 bases short, with 15 bases between. Germline-derived CDR1 and CDR2 are MNHEY and SMNVEV (reference sequence). CDR3 sequence reads: CASSFFPGGRTGELFF. CDR3 coding DNA: TGTGCCAGCAGTTTCTTCCCAGGGGGGCGCACCGGGGAGCTGTTTTTT.

The chain recombines TRBV2 with TRBJ1-1, with 7 positions matching TRBD1. From germline, CDR1 is SNHLY and CDR2 FYNNEI. The V segment lost 6 bases and the J segment 11 bases; nucleotides outside the gene matches: 9. The CDR3 contains 12 residues. In DNA form, the CDR3 reads TGTGCCAGCAGGAGCGGACAGGTCGGGGCTTTCTTT. Residues: CASRSGQVGAFF.

V is TRBV3-1 (or the pseudogene TRBV3-2) and J is TRBJ2-5; D might be TRBD2 (6 bases). V shed 7 bases and J shed 4 bases, with 22 bases lying between them. The CDR3 loop spans 16 amino acids. CDR1 LGHDT and CDR2 YNNKEL come from the germline V gene (reference sequence). The CDR3 bases are TGTGCCAGCACCCCAGCGGAGCAGGGCGGGGTAGAGACCCAGTACTTC. Protein sequence: CASTPAEQGGVETQYF.

V is TRBV7-9 and J is TRBJ2-5; 10 nucleotides agree with TRBD1. The trim removed 5 bases at V and 5 bases at J, leaving 5 bases unmatched. CDR3 length: 14 amino acids. CDR1 is SEHNR and CDR2 is FQNEAQ in the germline V gene (reference sequence). The CDR3 DNA follows: TGTGCCAGCAGCCCCTGGACAGGGGGGGAGACCCAGTACTTC. Encoded protein: CASSPWTGGETQYF.

The chain joins TRBV7-6 to TRBJ2-7; tentatively, D is TRBD1 (6 bases). With 2 bases removed from V and 2 bases from J, the gap between germline ends came to 13 bases. This CDR3 contains 15 residues. The germline gives CDR1 SGHVS, CDR2 FNYEAQ. CDR3 protein: CASSLFGQQTYEQYF. The CDR3, as DNA: TGTGCCAGCAGCTTATTTGGACAGCAAACCTACGAGCAGTACTTC.

The J gene is TRBJ1-5, the V gene TRBV4-1, with D perhaps matching TRBD1 (5 bases). The CDR3 is 16 amino acids. From germline, CDR1 is MGHRA and CDR2 YSYEKL. V was clipped by 2 bases and J by 2 bases, with 13 bases between them. Here the CDR3 DNA reads TGCGCCAGCAGCCAATCTACCGACAGCCGCAATCAGCCCCAGCATTTT. This translates into CASSQSTDSRNQPQHF.

The chain recombines TRBV27 with TRBJ2-5; D is uncertain. This CDR3 contains 15 residues. V was pared by 0 bases and J by 5 bases, with 13 bases between. From germline, CDR1 is MNHEY and CDR2 SMNVEV (reference sequence). Here the CDR3 reads CASSLSSGLLETQYF. The CDR3 DNA reads as TGTGCCAGCAGTTTATCCTCTGGCCTGTTGGAGACCCAGTACTTC.

The V call is TRBV4-2, the J call TRBJ2-6; maybe TRBD1 (5 bases). CDR3 length: 17 residues. Germline V gene sequence: CDR1 LGHNA, CDR2 YNFKEQ. V shed 0 bases and J shed 2 bases, with 11 bases lying between them. The CDR3 region is CASSQEAGSAGANVLTF. The CDR3, as DNA: TGTGCCAGCAGCCAAGAGGCAGGGTCTGCTGGGGCCAACGTCCTGACTTTC.

The chain couples TRBV19 to TRBJ1-4, with D unresolved. Trimming removed 4 bases from V and 10 bases from J, with 19 bases in between. The germline gives CDR1 LNHDA, CDR2 SQIVND (reference sequence). This CDR3 comprises 15 residues. The CDR3, as DNA: TGTGCCAGTAGTAGCACCGGGATGTCAAGTGCAAAACTGTTTTTT. Translation: CASSSTGMSSAKLFF. The entire variable domain, with the rest obtained from reference TRBV19 and TRBJ1-4, is as follows: DGGITQSPKYLFRKEGQNVTLSCEQNLNHDAMYWYRQDPGQGLRLIYYSQIVNDFQKGDIAEGYSVSREKKESFPLTVTSAQKNPTAFYLCASSSTGMSSAKLFFGSGTQLSVL.

This clone was observed once. The rearrangement links TRBV10-3 to TRBJ2-5; D perhaps matches TRBD1 (5 bases). The CDR3 runs to 15 residues. V was cut by 3 bases and J by 4 bases, with 15 bases left in between. CDR1 and CDR2 (germline): ENHRY, SYGVKD. The CDR3 sequence: CAISDFQGGRETQYF. In DNA, the CDR3 is TGTGCCATCAGTGATTTTCAGGGCGGACGAGAGACCCAGTACTTC.

This chain links TRBV7-9 with TRBJ1-5; D may be TRBD1 (5 bases). The CDR3 covers 17 residues. Looked up from germline, CDR1 is SEHNR and CDR2 is FQNEAQ (reference sequence). With 5 bases removed from V and 2 bases from J, the gap between germline ends came to 19 bases. CDR3 sequence: CASSPSAGGVGNQPQHF. For the CDR3, the DNA is TGTGCCAGCAGCCCCTCCGCAGGAGGGGTCGGCAATCAGCCCCAGCATTTT.